The 27 T cell receptor beta chains below come from one sample, sequenced in a study of T cell responses to AZD1222 COVID-19 vaccine. The assay was immunoSEQ multiplex PCR, and TCRdb's table has in-frame clones only and misses some. Of 80,000 to 100,000 clones in the sample, around nine tenths were seen once. The source was peripheral blood, collected on day 0 of MenACWY control vaccination. The source is an adult in good health.

This chain joins TRBV5-1 and TRBJ2-5; TRBD2 might be the D (7 bases). The CDR3 runs to 18 residues. V dropped 0 bases and J dropped 1 base, with 19 bases sitting between them. In germline, CDR1 is SGHRS, CDR2 YFSETQ. CDR3 protein: CASSLDIPARGAQETQYF. DNA of the CDR3: TGCGCCAGCAGCTTGGATATCCCAGCCCGGGGGGCCCAAGAGACCCAGTACTTC.

The V and J genes are TRBV11-2 and TRBJ2-1, with D tentatively TRBD2 (6 bases). Per the germline V gene, CDR1 is SGHAT and CDR2 is FQNNGV. This CDR3 has 14 amino acids. V was shortened by 1 base and J by 4 bases, with 8 bases between the two germline ends. CDR3 in DNA: TGTGCCAGCAGCTTAGCCGGGAGATACAATGAGCAGTTCTTC. This codes for CASSLAGRYNEQFF.

The rearrangement joins TRBV7-7 to TRBJ2-5; maybe TRBD2 (6 bases). Trimming pared 1 base from V and 2 bases from J, leaving 11 bases between. The CDR3 is 15 amino acids. Germline V CDR1 and CDR2: SSHAT, FNYEAQ (reference sequence). The CDR3 loop is CASSLVGTPQETQYF. For the CDR3, the DNA is TGTGCCAGCAGCTTAGTGGGGACTCCACAAGAGACCCAGTACTTC.

The chain recombines TRBV2 with TRBJ1-1; no clear D. The CDR3 totals 13 residues. In germline, CDR1 is SNHLY, CDR2 FYNNEI. Trimming took off 2 bases at V and 6 bases at J, with 10 bases between the two ends. CDR3 in amino acids: CASSEMVVAEAFF. The CDR3 bases are TGTGCCAGCAGTGAAATGGTTGTAGCTGAAGCTTTCTTT.

This rearrangement joins TRBV6-5 to TRBJ1-5, with 8 bases aligning to TRBD1. The CDR3 length is 14 residues. The V gene end was trimmed by 5 bases and the J gene end by 3 bases; junction bases not matched to a gene: 3. CDR1 MNHEY and CDR2 SVGAGI come from the germline V gene. Here the CDR3 DNA reads TGTGCCAGCAGTAGACAGGGGTTCAATCAGCCCCAGCATTTT. This translates into CASSRQGFNQPQHF.

The chain is built from TRBV7-2 and TRBJ2-1; D assignment may be TRBD1 or TRBD2 (6 bases each). CDR1 and CDR2 (germline): SGHTA, FQGNSA. The CDR3 loop spans 17 amino acids. Trimming took 0 bases from V and 3 from J, leaving 15 bases between them. The CDR3 DNA reads as TGTGCCAGCAGCTTAGCAAGAACGGGGGCGGGCTACAATGAGCAGTTCTTC. As protein: CASSLARTGAGYNEQFF.

The CDR3 here is CASRQLYGYTF. CDR3 bases: TGTGCCAGCCGACAGCTCTATGGCTACACCTTC. The J gene is TRBJ1-2, the V gene TRBV28; a weak D match, TRBD1 (5 bases). CDR1 and CDR2 (germline): MDHEN, SYDVKM. V was cut by 8 bases and J by 4 bases, with 8 bases left in between. The CDR3 contains 11 residues.

The rearrangement uses TRBV7-2 and TRBJ1-5; TRBD1 matches 12 bases. The CDR3 has 17 residues. V dropped 0 bases and J dropped 1; count of bases not matched to a gene: 1. CDR1 SGHTA and CDR2 FQGNSA come from the germline V gene. The CDR3 here is CASSLAGQGASNQPQHF. CDR3 nucleotides: TGTGCCAGCAGCTTAGCGGGACAGGGGGCGAGCAATCAGCCCCAGCATTTT.

CDR3 amino acids: CASSSDRGRVYTEAFF. The CDR3 DNA is TGTGCCAGCAGTTCGGACAGGGGGCGTGTTTACACTGAAGCTTTCTTT. This chain links TRBV28 with TRBJ1-1, with 11 bases lining up with TRBD1. Losses at the gene ends were 4 bases for V and 3 bases for J; bases not matched to a gene: 7. Germline CDR1 is MDHEN and CDR2 is SYDVKM. This CDR3 region has 16 residues.

This rearrangement joins TRBV14 to TRBJ1-2, with D possibly matching TRBD1 (5 bases). Germline V gene sequence: CDR1 SGHDN, CDR2 FVKESK. V dropped 0 bases and J dropped 6 bases, with 14 bases sitting between them. The length of the CDR3 is 15 residues. CDR3 protein: CASSQDVWGSDGYTF. The CDR3 nucleotides are TGTGCCAGCAGCCAAGATGTTTGGGGCTCGGATGGCTACACCTTC.

The V gene is TRBV9, the J gene TRBJ2-2, with 8 bases lining up with TRBD1. Looked up from germline, CDR1 is SGDLS and CDR2 is YYNGEE. The CDR3 contains 15 residues. The J segment lost 1 base and the V segment lost 4 bases, leaving 3 bases of the junction unmatched. The CDR3 nucleotides read TGTGCCAGCAGCTCCGGGACAGGGAACACCGGGGAGCTGTTTTTT. It codes for CASSSGTGNTGELFF.

The CDR3 nucleotides are TGCAGCGTTGATGGACTAGCGGGGGCGGACAATGAGCAGTTCTTC. It specifies CSVDGLAGADNEQFF. The chain carries TRBV29-1 and TRBJ2-1, with 13 bases that match TRBD2. The germline CDR1 and CDR2 sequences are SQVTM and ANQGSEA. V lost 3 bases and J lost 5; bases outside the gene matches: 4. This CDR3 has 15 residues.

This chain uses TRBV19 with TRBJ1-1; TRBD1 aligns across 8 bases. This CDR3 is 14 amino acids long. The germline gives CDR1 LNHDA, CDR2 SQIVND (reference sequence). The trim removed 5 bases at V and 1 base at J, leaving 3 bases unmatched. Written as DNA, the CDR3 is TGTGCCAGTAGTCCCGGACAGGGGAACACTGAAGCTTTCTTT. Protein product: CASSPGQGNTEAFF.

J is TRBJ2-5 and V is TRBV7-2, with 14 nucleotides matching TRBD2. In germline, CDR1 is SGHTA, CDR2 FQGNSA. The CDR3 loop spans 16 amino acids. J was trimmed by 5 bases and V by 6 bases; bases with no gene match: 8. CDR3 DNA sequence: TGTGCCAGCAGTCCGGGGGGACTAGCGGGGGTTGAGACCCAGTACTTC. Translating gives CASSPGGLAGVETQYF. Together with reference TRBV7-2 and TRBJ2-5, the CDR3 gives the full variable domain: GAGVSQSPSNKVTEKGKDVELRCDPISGHTALYWYRQSLGQGLEFLIYFQGNSAPDKSGLPSDRFSAERTGGSVSTLTIQRTQQEDSAVYLCASSPGGLAGVETQYFGPGTRLLVL.

This chain uses TRBV20-1 with TRBJ2-1; maybe TRBD2 (7 bases). Deletions cut 3 bases from V and 3 bases from J, with 15 bases between. Germline assignment: CDR1 DFQATT and CDR2 SNEGSKA (reference sequence). This CDR3 contains 15 residues. CDR3 coding DNA: TGCAGTGCTAGTCTTTGGGGGGGCCACTACAATGAGCAGTTCTTC. Protein product: CSASLWGGHYNEQFF.

The V gene is TRBV21-1, the J gene TRBJ1-2. TRBV21-1 is a pseudogene. The CDR3 is 15 residues long. The CDR3 bases are TGTGCCAGCAGCGAAAACATGGGGGAGAGCTATGGCTACACCTTC. Its protein is CASSENMGESYGYTF.

V is TRBV19 and J is TRBJ1-4, with D uncertain. This CDR3 is 12 amino acids long. V lost 6 bases and J lost 0, with 2 bases in between. Germline CDR1 reads LNHDA; CDR2 reads SQIVND (reference sequence). CDR3 region: CASSPTNEKLFF. In nucleotides, the CDR3 is TGTGCCAGTAGCCCAACTAATGAAAAACTGTTTTTT.

The chain carries TRBV7-7 and TRBJ2-2; 9 positions agree with TRBD2. The CDR3 totals 15 residues. In germline, CDR1 is SSHAT, CDR2 FNYEAQ (reference sequence). V shed 5 bases, J shed 3 bases, and the junction held 4 bases outside the gene matches. The CDR3 region is CASSPAGGDTGELFF. The CDR3 DNA reads TGTGCCAGCAGCCCGGCGGGGGGGGACACCGGGGAGCTGTTTTTT.

CDR3 residues: CASSLWAGSEETQYF. In DNA form, the CDR3 reads TGTGCCAGCAGCTTATGGGCAGGGAGCGAAGAGACCCAGTACTTC. The J gene is TRBJ2-5, the V gene TRBV11-2; D possibly uses TRBD1 or TRBD2 (5 bases each). Germline V gene data show CDR1 as SGHAT and CDR2 as FQNNGV. The CDR3 length is 15 residues. The germline V and J ends were trimmed by 2 bases and 3 bases, with 13 bases remaining between them.

The genes are TRBV3-1 (or the pseudogene TRBV3-2) and TRBJ2-1; D unclear. The CDR3 totals 14 residues. Germline V gene lookup returns CDR1 LGHDT and CDR2 YNNKEL (reference sequence). Trimming took 4 bases from V and 1 from J, leaving 8 bases between them. The CDR3 bases are TGTGCCAGCAGCCCTTTTCGATCCTACAATGAGCAGTTCTTC. This encodes CASSPFRSYNEQFF.

This clone has a handful of counts. The chain uses TRBV18 and TRBJ2-7; 12 bases map to TRBD2. With 3 bases clipped from V and 1 base from J, the junction kept 1 base outside the gene matches. Per germline, CDR1 KGHSH and CDR2 LQKENI. CDR3 length: 15 amino acids. Written as DNA, the CDR3 is TGTGCCAGCTCACCCGGACTAGCGGGATCCTACGAGCAGTACTTC. Its translation is CASSPGLAGSYEQYF.

The chain couples TRBV19 to TRBJ2-5, with D possibly TRBD2 on 6 matching bases. Trimming stripped 1 base from V and 2 bases from J, with 11 bases between. The CDR3 loop spans 15 amino acids. The germline CDR1 and CDR2 sequences are LNHDA and SQIVND (reference sequence). In DNA, the CDR3 is TGTGCCAGTAGTATAGGTGGAGGGTTTCAAGAGACCCAGTACTTC. Its protein product is CASSIGGGFQETQYF.

The V gene is TRBV2, the J gene TRBJ2-2; weak D call: TRBD1 (5 bases). The CDR3 has 14 amino acids. The germline V gene encodes CDR1 SNHLY and CDR2 FYNNEI. The V end was cut by 4 bases, the J end by 1 base, with 7 bases between. CDR3 nucleotide sequence: TGTGCCAGCAGTGCGACAGTGAACACCGGGGAGCTGTTTTTT. Translating gives CASSATVNTGELFF.

This chain connects TRBV9 to TRBJ2-7; 7 bases are shared with TRBD1. Trimming took 0 bases from V and 3 from J; bases not matched to a gene: 3. The germline CDR1 and CDR2 sequences are SGDLS and YYNGEE. CDR3 length: 14 residues. This CDR3 is CASSVEAGGYEQYF. The CDR3 DNA reads TGTGCCAGCAGCGTAGAGGCAGGGGGCTACGAGCAGTACTTC.

V is TRBV5-1 and J is TRBJ1-2, with a tentative D call TRBD1 (5 bases). The CDR3 length is 15 residues. Germline V gene lookup returns CDR1 SGHRS and CDR2 YFSETQ. V lost 1 base to trimming and J lost 4 bases, with 14 bases between them. CDR3 nucleotide sequence: TGCGCCAGCAGCTTGAGTGGGGGAAATGCCTATGGCTACACCTTC. Translation: CASSLSGGNAYGYTF.

The gene calls are TRBV19 and TRBJ1-6, with D unclear. Germline CDR1 is LNHDA and CDR2 is SQIVND (reference sequence). The CDR3 extends over 12 amino acids. The V end was cut by 3 bases, the J end by 9 bases, with 6 bases between. DNA for the CDR3: TGTGCCAGTAGTATCGGATCTTCACCCCTCCACTTT. Encoded protein: CASSIGSSPLHF.

The chain is built from TRBV11-2 and TRBJ1-4; 10 nucleotides line up with TRBD1. V lost 1 base to trimming and J lost 5 bases; unmatched junction nucleotides: 1. Germline values: CDR1 SGHAT, CDR2 FQNNGV. The CDR3 loop spans 15 amino acids. CDR3 coding DNA: TGTGCCAGCAGCTTAGTGGGACAGGGGAATGAAAAACTGTTTTTT. This translates into CASSLVGQGNEKLFF.